This T cell receptor beta chain came from a study of T cell repertoires in cytomegalovirus infection. On the study more broadly: Recently identified HLA-C-restricted CMV epitopes were among the peptides used. It can be stated that public TCR beta signatures indicated CMV infection as well as a matching HLA type. Regarding the study as a whole: The ex vivo response was dominated by HLA-C-restricted CMV-specific TCR beta clonotypes. People with CMV and the relevant HLA were identified by cumulative public TCR beta family frequency.

Using its own MiXCR run on the reads, TCRdb lists one record per CDR3 protein. This sample carries hundreds of thousands of distinct CDR3 sequences, roughly 30% of them seen once, and the ten largest clones take around 15%. Trimming removed 7 bases from V and 4 bases from J; junction bases left unmatched: 5. Germline lookup yields CDR1 ENHRY and CDR2 SYGVKD. CDR3 length equals 14 residues. Comment on this clonotype: As yet, its antigen is unknown.

The source was cultured CD8+ T cells from PBMCs, collected from culture after CMV antigen stimulation. The source of this sequence is a human donor in good health (CMV status not recorded). Some clones in this sample may be carry-over from other donors' samples. The V call is TRBV10-3, the J call TRBJ2-1; TRBD2 agrees at 9 bases. The chain's CDR3 is CAITASGVYNEQFF. The CDR3 nucleotides are TGTGCCATCACTGCTAGCGGGGTTTACAATGAGCAGTTCTTC.